These T cell receptor beta chains were read from a single sample in a study of CD8+ T cells in alopecia areata. The method was immunoSEQ multiplex PCR; TCRdb's version includes in-frame clones alone and lacks a portion of them. The sample consists of 90,000 to 150,000 clones, more than 45% of them appearing once. The sequencing used CD4+ T cells sorted from blood, collected at week 4, from a patient treated with tofacitinib. All receptors derive from a human donor with alopecia areata. The CDR3 runs from the conserved cysteine through the conserved F or W. Fields, in order: CDR3 DNA, CDR3 protein, J gene, V gene, clone size, D gene. The D gene is left open where the match is weak. Only part of the rows carry a size: once, few, many, or a class if the clone is expanded.

TGTGCCAGCAGCCAAGTCGATAAGGAAGGAGCCTACGAGCAGTACTTC CASSQVDKEGAYEQYF TRBJ2-7 TRBV4-2 NA NA
TGCAGCGTTGTGGTAGGGTCGCAGCCCCAGCATTTT CSVVVGSQPQHF TRBJ1-5 TRBV29-1 NA NA
TGTGCCAGCAGCCAAGACGGGGCCGGCGGTGAGACCCAGTACTTC CASSQDGAGGETQYF TRBJ2-5 TRBV4-2 NA NA
TGCAGCGTTGATCAGGCCACTGAAGCTTTCTTT CSVDQATEAFF TRBJ1-1 TRBV29-1 NA NA
TGCGCCAGCAGCCAAGCCGGGACTAGCGACTCCTACGAGCAGTACTTC CASSQAGTSDSYEQYF TRBJ2-7 TRBV4-1 few TRBD2
TGTGCCAGTAACCCGACAGGGGTAGGAGATGAAGCTTTCTTT CASNPTGVGDEAFF TRBJ1-1 TRBV19 NA TRBD1
TGTGCCGGCTCAGTTGCCTATGGCTACACCTTC CAGSVAYGYTF TRBJ1-2 TRBV2 NA NA
TGTGCCAGCTCCGACCGGGACGCGGGCTACACCTTC CASSDRDAGYTF TRBJ1-2 TRBV7-2 NA NA
TGCAGCGTTGAAGATCGGGTGTACGAGCAGTACTTC CSVEDRVYEQYF TRBJ2-7 TRBV29-1 few NA
TGTGCCAGCAGCCAAGATAGACTTTTGGGTGAGCAGTTCTTC CASSQDRLLGEQFF TRBJ2-1 TRBV4-2 NA NA
TGCGCCAGCAGCCAAGAAAGGCGGGGGGGCCGAGAGACCCAGTACTTC CASSQERRGGRETQYF TRBJ2-5 TRBV4-1 NA TRBD2
TGTGCCTGGAGTACCCAACCCAATAACTATGGCTACACCTTC CAWSTQPNNYGYTF TRBJ1-2 TRBV30 once NA
TGTGCCTGGAGCGGACAGGGGAATCAGCCCCAGCATTTT CAWSGQGNQPQHF TRBJ1-5 TRBV30 NA TRBD1